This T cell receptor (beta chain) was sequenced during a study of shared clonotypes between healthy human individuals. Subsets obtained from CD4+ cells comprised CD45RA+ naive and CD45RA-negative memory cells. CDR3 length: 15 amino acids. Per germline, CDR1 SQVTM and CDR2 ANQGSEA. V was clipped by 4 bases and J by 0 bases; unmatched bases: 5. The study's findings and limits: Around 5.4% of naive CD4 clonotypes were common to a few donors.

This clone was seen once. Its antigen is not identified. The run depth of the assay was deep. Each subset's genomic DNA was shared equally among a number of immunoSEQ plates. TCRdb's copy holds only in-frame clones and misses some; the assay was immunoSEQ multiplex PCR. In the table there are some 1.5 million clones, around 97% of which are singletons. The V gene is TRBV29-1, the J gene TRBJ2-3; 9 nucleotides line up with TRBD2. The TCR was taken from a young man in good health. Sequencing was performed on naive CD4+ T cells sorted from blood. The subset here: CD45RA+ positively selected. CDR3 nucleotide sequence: TGCAGCGTTGTCCGTAGCGGGAGTAGCACAGATACGCAGTATTTT. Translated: CSVVRSGSSTDTQYF.